This entry is about one T cell receptor (beta chain). Its antigen is not known. A single record per CDR3 protein comes from TCRdb applying MiXCR to the 5' RACE reads. The sample comprises 55,000 to 80,000 distinct CDR3 sequences, about 20% of which are singletons, and 2.5% to 3.5% rests with the top ten. Memory CD4+ cells were defined as CD4+CD45RO+CD25-. Study-wide results and caveats: Tumor Treg TCRs overlapped most with tumor naive CD4+ cells.

Germline lookup yields CDR1 SGHRS and CDR2 YFSETQ. Trimming at V came to 3 bases and at J to 3 bases, leaving 2 bases not matched to a gene. CDR3 length: 13 amino acids. The sequence derives from a female donor with breast cancer. The chain recombines TRBV5-1 with TRBJ1-1, with 7 bases fitting TRBD1. Source material: memory CD4+ T cells sorted from a lymph node. Noted subset: memory CD4+ T cells, CD4+CD45RO+CD25-. The CDR3 region is CASSSGQHTEAFF. The DNA for the CDR3 is TGCGCCAGCAGCTCGGGACAGCACACTGAAGCTTTCTTT.